Shown below are 8 T cell receptor beta chains from a single sample sequenced in a study of cytomegalovirus exposure and HLA in healthy donors. It was with 60 Vbeta and 13 Jbeta primers that the PCR ran. Data came from immunoSEQ multiplex PCR; TCRdb stores just in-frame clones and leaves some out. The sample lists 37,000 or so clones, more than 80% occurring once. The source material was PBMCs. The receptors stem from a woman between 40 and 50 years old in good health and CMV-seronegative.

This chain uses TRBV6-5 with TRBJ1-6; no firm D call. Germline loops: CDR1 MNHEY, CDR2 SVGAGI. The CDR3 has 15 amino acids. V dropped 6 bases and J dropped 1 base, with 10 bases sitting between them. Here the CDR3 reads CASSVARSYNSPLHF. CDR3 in DNA: TGTGCCAGCAGCGTTGCGCGGTCCTATAATTCACCCCTCCACTTT.

J is TRBJ2-1 and V is TRBV5-1; D gene unclear. The CDR3 extends over 13 amino acids. V lost 1 base to trimming and J lost 5 bases, with 7 bases between them. Looked up from germline, CDR1 is SGHRS and CDR2 is YFSETQ. The CDR3 nucleotides read TGCGCCAGCAGCTTGATGACTCACAATGAGCAGTTCTTC. Protein: CASSLMTHNEQFF.

The chain carries TRBV5-1 and TRBJ1-1; 8 bases fit TRBD1. Trimming removed 7 bases from V and 5 bases from J; junction bases left unmatched: 10. CDR1 and CDR2 (germline): SGHRS, YFSETQ. CDR3 length: 14 amino acids. In DNA form, the CDR3 reads TGCGCCAGCGGAGGCAGGGGGCAGGGTACTGAAGCTTTCTTT. Protein sequence: CASGGRGQGTEAFF.

The chain is built from TRBV5-1 and TRBJ2-3; the D gene is possibly TRBD1 (5 bases). Looked up from germline, CDR1 is SGHRS and CDR2 is YFSETQ. There are 15 residues in the CDR3. V lost 0 bases and J lost 8, with 16 bases in between. CDR3 loop: CASSLGGQEQGTQYF. DNA for the CDR3: TGCGCCAGCAGCTTGGGGGGTCAGGAGCAGGGTACGCAGTATTTT.

The chain uses TRBV9 and TRBJ2-7; 8 nucleotides line up with TRBD2. Germline CDR1 and CDR2: SGDLS and YYNGEE. The CDR3 is 15 amino acids. Trimming removed 4 bases from V and 1 base from J; junction bases left unmatched: 7. The CDR3 DNA reads TGTGCCAGCAGCCCGGGGGGGCCGCAATCCTACGAGCAGTACTTC. Translated, it gives CASSPGGPQSYEQYF. Together with reference TRBV9 and TRBJ2-7, the CDR3 gives the full variable domain: DSGVTQTPKHLITATGQRVTLRCSPRSGDLSVYWYQQSLDQGLQFLIQYYNGEERAKGNILERFSAQQFPDLHSELNLSSLELGDSALYFCASSPGGPQSYEQYFGPGTRLTVT.

The chain combines TRBV9 with TRBJ2-3; 12 nucleotides match TRBD2. V lost 0 bases and J lost 4; bases outside the gene matches: 6. Per the germline V gene, CDR1 is SGDLS and CDR2 is YYNGEE. This CDR3 region has 17 residues. CDR3 nucleotides: TGTGCCAGCAGCGTAGTATCTAGCGGGGGGGCATCAGATACGCAGTATTTT. It is translated as CASSVVSSGGASDTQYF.

J is TRBJ1-1 and V is TRBV9; TRBD1 aligns across 9 bases. Trimming at V came to 0 bases and at J to 5 bases, leaving 8 bases not matched to a gene. Germline values: CDR1 SGDLS, CDR2 YYNGEE. The CDR3 length is 16 residues. The CDR3 reads CASSVGTGGAGTEAFF. The CDR3 DNA follows: TGTGCCAGCAGCGTAGGTACAGGGGGCGCGGGGACTGAAGCTTTCTTT. Together with reference TRBV9 and TRBJ1-1, the CDR3 gives the full variable domain: DSGVTQTPKHLITATGQRVTLRCSPRSGDLSVYWYQQSLDQGLQFLIQYYNGEERAKGNILERFSAQQFPDLHSELNLSSLELGDSALYFCASSVGTGGAGTEAFFGQGTRLTVV.

The V and J genes are TRBV19 and TRBJ2-3, with 7 bases that match TRBD2. The CDR3 runs 13 residues. V trimming: 6 bases; J trimming: 6 bases; junction bases outside the gene matches: 6. Germline lookup yields CDR1 LNHDA and CDR2 SQIVND (reference sequence). In DNA, the CDR3 is TGTGCCAGTAGCGGCGGGGGTTGGGATACGCAGTATTTT. This sequence encodes CASSGGGWDTQYF.